Shown below are 8 T cell receptor beta chains from a single sample sequenced in a study of T cells in Graves' hyperthyroidism and ophthalmopathy. Regions amplified from RNA transcripts were the TCR beta CDR3 regions. HTBI primers were the set used in a first-round RT-PCR of the TCR CDR3. Using its own MiXCR run on the multiplex PCR reads, TCRdb lists one record per CDR3 protein. The data hold under 400,000 distinct CDR3 sequences, with roughly 13% observed a single time. Sequenced material: blood. The receptors were sampled from a woman aged 55-75 years with Graves' hyperthyroidism.

This clonotype occurred a few times. The gene calls are TRBV2 and TRBJ1-6; D not certain. Trimming cost V 3 bases and J 13 bases, with 13 bases left between them. CDR1 and CDR2 (germline): SNHLY, FYNNEI. CDR3 length equals 13 residues. The DNA of the CDR3 is TGTGCCAGCAGTGAGTGGACTTCAGACCCCCTCCACTTT. Translating gives CASSEWTSDPLHF.

The J gene is TRBJ2-1, the V gene TRBV12-3 or TRBV12-4, with 9 bases identical to TRBD1. The CDR3 runs 16 residues. V lost 1 base and J lost 6; bases outside the gene matches: 7. The CDR3 DNA is TGTGCCAGCAGTTTAGTATCCGGGACAGGGACCAATGAGCAGTTCTTC. This gives the protein CASSLVSGTGTNEQFF.

The table lists this clonotype with many counts. This chain links TRBV5-1 with TRBJ2-5; TRBD1 agrees at 8 bases. The CDR3 length is 15 residues. The junction had 3 bases not matched to a gene; V was cut back by 0 bases and J by 2 bases. The germline CDR1 and CDR2 sequences are SGHRS and YFSETQ. CDR3 DNA: TGCGCCAGCAGCTTGGGGGACAGGAGACAAGAGACCCAGTACTTC. Translation gives CASSLGDRRQETQYF.

Turning to this clonotype: A junction end diverges from the germline sequence, so it may reflect a read error. The genes are TRBV11-2 and TRBJ2-1; 11 positions match TRBD2. This CDR3 spans 15 amino acids. Germline CDR1 reads SGHAT; CDR2 reads FQNNGV. The DNA for the CDR3 is TGTGCCGGCAGCACGAGACTAGCGGGGTACAATGAGCAGTTCTTC. Encoded protein: CAGSTRLAGYNEQFF.

The chain is built from TRBV7-9 and TRBJ2-3; possible D gene TRBD2, 6 bases. The CDR3 totals 14 residues. With 1 base removed from V and 4 bases from J, the gap between germline ends came to 9 bases. CDR1 SEHNR and CDR2 FQNEAQ come from the germline V gene (reference sequence). The CDR3, as DNA: TGTGCCAGCAGCTTAGTCCGGGAGCCAGATACGCAGTATTTT. Its protein is CASSLVREPDTQYF.

Notes on this clonotype: Relative to the germline gene, one junction end is altered; a read error may explain this. The chain combines TRBV19 with TRBJ2-3, with 10 bases identical to TRBD1. The CDR3 consists of 15 residues. From germline, CDR1 is LNHDA and CDR2 SQIVND (reference sequence). For the CDR3, the DNA is TGTGCCAGTCAATTGACAGGGGGCGTCCCAGATACGCACTATTTT. Encoded protein: CASQLTGGVPDTHYF.

This clonotype appeared many times. The V gene is TRBV7-8, the J gene TRBJ2-7; 9 bases fit TRBD1. This CDR3 contains 15 residues. Germline V gene lookup returns CDR1 SGHVS and CDR2 FQNEAQ. V lost 5 bases and J lost 1; bases outside the gene matches: 6. The CDR3 coding sequence is TGTGCCAGCAGCCCAGGGACAGGGCTTTCCTACGAGCAGTACTTC. This sequence encodes CASSPGTGLSYEQYF.

Note on this clonotype: With a much larger clone just one base away, this may be a read error. The gene calls are TRBV5-1 and TRBJ2-7; D might be TRBD1 (5 bases). Germline CDR1 and CDR2: SGHRS and YFSETQ. There are 15 residues in the CDR3. V was clipped by 0 bases and J by 3 bases, with 13 bases between them. CDR3 amino acids: CASSLEPGHIYEQYF. In DNA, the CDR3 is TGCGCCAGCAGCTTGGAGCCAGGGCATATCTACGAGCAGTACTTC.